This TCR beta chain was captured in a study of blood T cell repertoires in COVID-19. This CDR3 contains 12 residues. Losses at the gene ends were 5 bases for V and 8 bases for J; bases not matched to a gene: 3. CDR1 and CDR2 (germline): ENHRY, SYGVKD. Repertoires were generated with immunoSEQ multiplex PCR, while TCRdb's copy carries only in-frame clones and drops some. The sample contains around 99,000 clones, about nine tenths of which appear only once. The chain links TRBV10-3 to TRBJ1-2; 9 nucleotides line up with TRBD1. Sequenced: peripheral blood. The receptor comes from a human donor in a cohort sampled during active COVID-19. The CDR3 loop reads CAISTGQGGYTF. The CDR3 coding sequence is TGTGCCATCAGTACGGGACAGGGAGGCTACACCTTC.